A single sample is the source of the 28 T cell receptor beta chains below, sequenced in a study of T cell changes during pregnancy in multiple sclerosis. The table came from immunoSEQ multiplex PCR; TCRdb's copy has only in-frame clones and leaves some out. There are 70,000 to 95,000 clones in the sample; 90% to 95% occur only once, and 2% to 2.5% lies in the top ten. Specimen: peripheral blood, collected in the third trimester of pregnancy. These receptors came from a female donor with multiple sclerosis, enrolled in a pregnancy study.

J is TRBJ2-2 and V is TRBV9, with a weak D call TRBD1 (6 bases). This CDR3 has 13 residues. Deletions cut 3 bases from V and 7 bases from J, with 10 bases between. Looked up from germline, CDR1 is SGDLS and CDR2 is YYNGEE. The CDR3: CASSGNRVGELFF. Here the CDR3 DNA reads TGTGCCAGCAGCGGAAACAGGGTCGGGGAGCTGTTTTTT.

V gene TRBV7-9 combines with J gene TRBJ2-7; a weak D match, TRBD1 (5 bases). CDR3 size: 12 residues. Germline V gene lookup returns CDR1 SEHNR and CDR2 FQNEAQ (reference sequence). V lost 1 base and J lost 6, with 7 bases in between. DNA for the CDR3: TGTGCCAGCAGCTTAGGGGGCGGCGAGCAGTACTTC. It is translated as CASSLGGGEQYF.

This clone was picked up one time. The chain combines TRBV7-8 with TRBJ2-1; 9 bases fit TRBD1. The CDR3 is made up of 15 amino acids. Trimming cost V 4 bases and J 6 bases; bases outside gene matches: 7. CDR1 SGHVS and CDR2 FQNEAQ come from the germline V gene. The CDR3 is CASSSTSDRGNEQFF. DNA for the CDR3: TGTGCCAGCAGCTCAACTTCGGACAGGGGCAATGAGCAGTTCTTC.

This clone came up a few times. V and J are TRBV10-1 and TRBJ2-7; D not resolved. The ends were cut back, 3 bases at V and 12 bases at J, with 9 bases in the middle. The germline CDR1 and CDR2 sequences are WNHNN and SYGVQD (reference sequence). This CDR3 contains 10 residues. This chain's CDR3 is CASSDGVPYF. CDR3 nucleotides: TGCGCCAGCAGTGACGGTGTGCCGTACTTC.

DNA of the CDR3: TGTGCCAGCAGCTTGCTGAGACTAGCGGGATCCGATACGCAGTATTTT. Its translation is CASSLLRLAGSDTQYF. The V gene is TRBV5-4, the J gene TRBJ2-3, with 11 bases fitting TRBD2. Germline V gene sequence: CDR1 SGHNT, CDR2 YYREEE (reference sequence). CDR3 size: 16 residues. V gave up 1 base and J gave up 6 bases; unmatched junction bases: 7.

V gene TRBV19 combines with J gene TRBJ2-5; TRBD1 is a possible D gene (5 bases). The CDR3 length is 14 residues. Trimming left V 3 bases short and J 1 base short, with 9 bases between. Germline CDR1 and CDR2: LNHDA and SQIVND (reference sequence). The CDR3 region has the DNA TGTGCCAGTAGTATCGCTAGGGGCCAAGAGACCCAGTACTTC. Protein product: CASSIARGQETQYF.

The chain uses TRBV6-5 and TRBJ2-7; 12 nucleotides line up with TRBD2. The ends lost 5 bases at V and 4 bases at J; junction bases unmatched: 6. The length of the CDR3 is 15 residues. Germline CDR1 MNHEY, CDR2 SVGAGI. CDR3 in amino acids: CASSQDGLAGYEQYF. CDR3 bases: TGTGCCAGCAGTCAGGACGGACTAGCGGGGTACGAGCAGTACTTC.

This rearrangement joins TRBV5-6 to TRBJ2-3; possibly TRBD2 for D (5 bases). The CDR3 sequence is 14 residues long. Germline V gives CDR1 SGHDT, CDR2 YYEEEE. Trimming removed 0 bases from V and 1 base from J, with 6 bases in between. In DNA, the CDR3 is TGTGCCAGCAGCTTGGGGCGGGGCACAGATACGCAGTATTTT. Amino acids: CASSLGRGTDTQYF.

This sequence joins TRBV28 and TRBJ1-5; TRBD1 matches at 8 bases. The CDR3 loop spans 14 amino acids. J lost 7 bases, V lost 5 bases, and 7 bases had no gene match. Germline assignment: CDR1 MDHEN and CDR2 SYDVKM. CDR3 DNA sequence: TGTGCCAGCAGTCTCCTTGGGACAGGACAGCCCCAGCATTTT. Its translation is CASSLLGTGQPQHF.

The chain has TRBV6-6 and TRBJ2-1; TRBD2 agrees at 7 bases. J was trimmed by 0 bases and V by 6 bases; bases with no gene match: 8. The CDR3 loop spans 16 amino acids. Germline values: CDR1 MNHNY, CDR2 SVGAGI (reference sequence). The CDR3 nucleotides are TGTGCCAGCAGACCTCTAGCGGCTTCCTCCTACAATGAGCAGTTCTTC. Protein product: CASRPLAASSYNEQFF.

The chain joins TRBV6-6 to TRBJ1-1, with D maybe TRBD1 (5 bases). Germline V gene sequence: CDR1 MNHNY, CDR2 SVGAGI (reference sequence). The CDR3 length is 13 residues. Trimming took 6 bases from V and 5 from J, leaving 13 bases between them. CDR3 DNA sequence: TGTGCCAGCAGCTCACCCGGGGGGACTGAAGCTTTCTTT. Its protein is CASSSPGGTEAFF.

V gene TRBV6-6 combines with J gene TRBJ1-5; no reliable D call. The CDR3 runs to 14 residues. V lost 0 bases, J lost 5 bases, and 8 bases lay in between. CDR1 and CDR2 from the germline V gene are MNHNY and SVGAGI (reference sequence). CDR3 protein: CASSYSKSDQPQHF. CDR3 nucleotide sequence: TGTGCCAGCAGTTACTCGAAATCGGATCAGCCCCAGCATTTT.

The V and J genes are TRBV14 and TRBJ2-7; D unclear. Trimming pared 5 bases from V and 2 bases from J, leaving 7 bases between. Germline loops: CDR1 SGHDN, CDR2 FVKESK. The length of the CDR3 is 12 residues. The CDR3 DNA sequence: TGTGCCAGCAGCACTGTGCCCTACGAGCAGTACTTC. It codes for CASSTVPYEQYF.

The genes are TRBV7-2 and TRBJ1-4, with D unclear. CDR1 is SGHTA and CDR2 is FQGNSA in the germline V gene. This CDR3 is 14 amino acids long. Deletions cut 6 bases from V and 0 bases from J, with 8 bases between. Here the CDR3 reads CASSKTPTNEKLFF. CDR3 nucleotide sequence: TGTGCCAGCAGTAAAACACCAACTAATGAAAAACTGTTTTTT. Full variable domain (missing parts from reference TRBV7-2 and TRBJ1-4): GAGVSQSPSNKVTEKGKDVELRCDPISGHTALYWYRQSLGQGLEFLIYFQGNSAPDKSGLPSDRFSAERTGGSVSTLTIQRTQQEDSAVYLCASSKTPTNEKLFFGSGTQLSVL.

V gene TRBV2 combines with J gene TRBJ2-1, with a possible D match to TRBD1 (6 bases). V dropped 5 bases and J dropped 4 bases, with 9 bases sitting between them. Per the germline V gene, CDR1 is SNHLY and CDR2 is FYNNEI. CDR3 length: 13 amino acids. The CDR3, as DNA: TGTGCCAGCAGTCAGGGGACATACAATGAGCAGTTCTTC. Translating it yields CASSQGTYNEQFF.

The chain uses TRBV9 and TRBJ2-7; D unclear. The CDR3 is 15 residues long. Trimming removed 0 bases from V and 2 bases from J, with 12 bases in between. Germline values: CDR1 SGDLS, CDR2 YYNGEE. The CDR3 nucleotides are TGTGCCAGCAGCGTAGCTACAGATGGAACCTACGAGCAGTACTTC. It is translated as CASSVATDGTYEQYF.

The chain couples TRBV7-9 to TRBJ1-5; 8 positions match TRBD1. CDR3 length: 14 residues. Germline lookup yields CDR1 SEHNR and CDR2 FQNEAQ (reference sequence). J lost 3 bases, V lost 8 bases, and 6 bases had no gene match. The CDR3 DNA follows: TGTGCCAGCGGCGCAGGGGGCAACAATCAGCCCCAGCATTTT. It codes for CASGAGGNNQPQHF.

This clone came up a few times. The chain joins TRBV28 to TRBJ2-7; a weak D match, TRBD2 (6 bases). CDR1 MDHEN and CDR2 SYDVKM come from the germline V gene. Trimming pared 6 bases from V and 2 bases from J, leaving 11 bases between. The CDR3 spans 13 residues. CDR3 nucleotides: TGTGCCAGCAGACGCGGGAATCCCTACGAGCAGTACTTC. It is translated as CASRRGNPYEQYF.

The V call is TRBV14, the J call TRBJ2-1; TRBD1 might be the D (6 bases). Germline V gives CDR1 SGHDN, CDR2 FVKESK. V was clipped by 1 base and J by 4 bases, with 8 bases between them. The CDR3 covers 14 residues. The chain's CDR3 is CASSQVTGYNEQFF. DNA for the CDR3: TGTGCCAGCAGCCAAGTGACAGGTTACAATGAGCAGTTCTTC.

The chain recombines TRBV27 with TRBJ2-1, with 13 bases identical to TRBD2. The junction had 9 bases not matched to a gene; V was cut back by 7 bases and J by 0 bases. This CDR3 contains 18 residues. Germline V gene data show CDR1 as MNHEY and CDR2 as SMNVEV (reference sequence). CDR3: CASIGTSGDPLSYNEQFF. CDR3 DNA: TGTGCCAGCATCGGGACTAGCGGGGACCCCCTCTCCTACAATGAGCAGTTCTTC.

The rearrangement uses TRBV2 and TRBJ1-5; no definite D call. V lost 6 bases and J lost 7, with 7 bases in between. The V gene's germline CDR1 is SNHLY and CDR2 FYNNEI. This CDR3 has 11 amino acids. The CDR3 loop reads CASRREQPQHF. CDR3 sequence (DNA): TGTGCCAGCAGGAGGGAACAGCCCCAGCATTTT.

The chain carries TRBV4-2 and TRBJ2-1; no firm D call. Looked up from germline, CDR1 is LGHNA and CDR2 is YNFKEQ. V lost 0 bases, J lost 6 bases, and 9 bases lay in between. The CDR3 sequence is 14 residues long. The CDR3 protein is CASSQDHITNEQFF. The CDR3 coding sequence is TGTGCCAGCAGCCAAGATCACATTACCAATGAGCAGTTCTTC.

This chain links TRBV19 with TRBJ2-1; D ambiguous. The germline V gene encodes CDR1 LNHDA and CDR2 SQIVND (reference sequence). V was shortened by 3 bases and J by 0 bases, with 12 bases between the two germline ends. The CDR3 extends over 16 amino acids. The CDR3 spells CASSIQRMSSYNEQFF. CDR3 nucleotide sequence: TGTGCCAGTAGTATCCAGCGAATGAGCTCCTACAATGAGCAGTTCTTC.

This clone occurred a few times. This chain uses TRBV30 with TRBJ2-7, with D perhaps matching TRBD2 (6 bases). CDR3 length: 12 amino acids. Germline CDR1 reads GTSNPN; CDR2 reads SVGIG (reference sequence). The V end was cut by 2 bases, the J end by 9 bases, with 14 bases between. CDR3 amino acids: CAWSRGTLGQYF. Here the CDR3 DNA reads TGTGCCTGGAGTAGAGGGACTCTGGGGCAGTACTTC.

The CDR3 spells CASSTERTSGRYEQYF. The DNA for the CDR3 is TGTGCCAGCAGCACCGAACGGACTAGCGGCAGGTACGAGCAGTACTTC. The chain uses TRBV5-4 and TRBJ2-7, with 10 positions matching TRBD2. The ends lost 4 bases at V and 4 bases at J; junction bases unmatched: 11. The length of the CDR3 is 16 residues. Germline CDR1 is SGHNT and CDR2 is YYREEE (reference sequence).

The chain employs TRBV7-8 and TRBJ2-5; 7 nucleotides align to TRBD1. The CDR3 covers 14 residues. CDR1 and CDR2 from the germline V gene are SGHVS and FQNEAQ. V gave up 5 bases and J gave up 2 bases; unmatched junction bases: 5. CDR3 nucleotide sequence: TGTGCCAGCAGCCCGCGGACAGGACAAGAGACCCAGTACTTC. Amino acid sequence: CASSPRTGQETQYF.

The chain combines TRBV27 with TRBJ1-2; the D gene is possibly TRBD1 (6 bases). With 6 bases removed from V and 8 bases from J, the gap between germline ends came to 19 bases. Germline lookup yields CDR1 MNHEY and CDR2 SMNVEV (reference sequence). The CDR3 runs 14 residues. The CDR3 here is CASRGPGTNSGYTF. CDR3 DNA: TGTGCCAGCAGGGGACCCGGGACAAATTCCGGCTACACCTTC.

This clone was observed a single time. The rearrangement joins TRBV27 to TRBJ1-1; the match to TRBD1 covers 7 bases. Germline V gene lookup returns CDR1 MNHEY and CDR2 SMNVEV (reference sequence). CDR3 length equals 19 residues. With V trimmed by 6 bases and J by 3 bases, 22 bases remained unmatched. In nucleotides, the CDR3 is TGTGCCAGCAGCCTTAGGGCCCCACTTTTCGGGCAGGGGGACACTGAAGCTTTCTTT. It translates to CASSLRAPLFGQGDTEAFF.